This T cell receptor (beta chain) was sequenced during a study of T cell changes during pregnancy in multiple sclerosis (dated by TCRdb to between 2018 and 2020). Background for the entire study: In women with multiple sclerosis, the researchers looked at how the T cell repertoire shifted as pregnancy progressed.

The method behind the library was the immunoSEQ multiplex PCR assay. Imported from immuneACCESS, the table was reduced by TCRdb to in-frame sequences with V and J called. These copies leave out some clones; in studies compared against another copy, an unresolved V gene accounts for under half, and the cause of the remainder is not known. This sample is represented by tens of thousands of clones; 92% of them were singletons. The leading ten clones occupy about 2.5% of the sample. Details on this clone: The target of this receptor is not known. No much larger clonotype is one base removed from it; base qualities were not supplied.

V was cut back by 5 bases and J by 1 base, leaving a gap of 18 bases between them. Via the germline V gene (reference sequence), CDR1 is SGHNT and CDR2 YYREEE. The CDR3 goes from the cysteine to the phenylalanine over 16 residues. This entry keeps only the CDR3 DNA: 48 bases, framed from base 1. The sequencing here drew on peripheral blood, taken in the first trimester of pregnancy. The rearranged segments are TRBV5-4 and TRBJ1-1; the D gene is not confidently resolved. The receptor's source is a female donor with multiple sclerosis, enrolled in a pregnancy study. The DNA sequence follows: TGTGCCAGCAGACCCGGAGGAAGGCCCCAGAACACTGAAGCTTTCTTT. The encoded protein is CASRPGGRPQNTEAFF.